This paragraph covers one T cell receptor beta chain sequence. Its target is unknown. Each CDR3 protein gets one entry after TCRdb re-called the reads with MiXCR. The table includes around 500,000 distinct CDR3 sequences, roughly 46% detected once. Germline CDR1 MNHEY, CDR2 SMNVEV (reference sequence). Deletions cut 6 bases from V and 9 bases from J, with 12 bases between. This CDR3 spans 13 amino acids. The data belong to a study of T cell repertoires in cytomegalovirus infection. This TCR was sampled from a human donor in good health (CMV status not recorded). Some clones in this sample may be carry-over from other donors' samples. The J gene is TRBJ1-6, the V gene TRBV27, with D perhaps TRBD1 (5 bases). Sequences were derived from cultured PBMCs, sampled from culture after CMV antigen stimulation. The CDR3 region has the DNA TGTGCCAGCAGGAGCAGGGATGGTTCACCCCTCCACTTT. This sequence encodes CASRSRDGSPLHF.